In its sample, the clone carrying this TCR beta chain was seen a few times. The data were obtained in a study of CD4 T cells in relation to SARS-CoV-2 and coronaviruses. The unexposed donors gave CD4+ T cells in about 2011-2019, prior to COVID-19. Trimming removed 3 bases from V and 1 base from J, with 5 bases in between. This CDR3 region has 13 residues. Germline V gives CDR1 SGHDT, CDR2 YYEEEE. Generated by immunoSEQ multiplex PCR, the TCRdb table keeps only in-frame clones and is missing some. The data show under 90,000 clones, approximately 93% seen once. The V and J genes are TRBV5-6 and TRBJ1-3; D gene uncertain. The clonotype was recovered from a human donor in good health. The sequenced material came from naive CD4+ T cells from PBMCs. Subset here: naive CD4+ T cells isolated by negative enrichment. The CDR3 loop is CASSWGSGNTIYF. Written as DNA, the CDR3 is TGTGCCAGCAGCTGGGGTTCTGGAAACACCATATATTTT.